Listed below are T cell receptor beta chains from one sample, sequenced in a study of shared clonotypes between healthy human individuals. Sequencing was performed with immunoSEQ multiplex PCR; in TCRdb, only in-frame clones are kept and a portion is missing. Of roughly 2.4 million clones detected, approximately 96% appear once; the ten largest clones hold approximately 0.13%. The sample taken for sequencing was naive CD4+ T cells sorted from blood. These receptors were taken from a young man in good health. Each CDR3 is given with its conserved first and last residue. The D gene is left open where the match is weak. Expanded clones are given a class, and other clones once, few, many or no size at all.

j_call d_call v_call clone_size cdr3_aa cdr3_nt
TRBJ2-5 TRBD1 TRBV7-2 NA CASRRQGEARETQYF TGTGCCAGCAGAAGACAGGGTGAAGCTCGGGAGACCCAGTACTTC
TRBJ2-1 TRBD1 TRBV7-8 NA CASSDGTAFIIF TGTGCCAGCAGCGACGGGACAGCTTTTATCATCTTC
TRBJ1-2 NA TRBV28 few CASSLPGVGYTF TGTGCCAGCAGTTTGCCGGGGGTGGGCTACACCTTC
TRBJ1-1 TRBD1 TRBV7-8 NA CASSLSGGVNTEAFF TGTGCCAGCAGCTTATCAGGGGGTGTAAACACTGAAGCTTTCTTT
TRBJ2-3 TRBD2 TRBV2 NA CASKRESGIGNTQYF TGTGCCAGCAAGAGGGAGAGCGGGATAGGAAATACGCAGTATTTT
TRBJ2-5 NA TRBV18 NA CASSPDYQRGETQYF TGTGCCAGCTCACCCGACTATCAAAGGGGGGAGACCCAGTACTTC
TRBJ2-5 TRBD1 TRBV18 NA CASSLGTGGKETQYF TGTGCCAGCTCACTTGGGACAGGGGGGAAAGAGACCCAGTACTTC
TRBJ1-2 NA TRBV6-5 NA CASQEGGGYTF TGTGCCAGCCAGGAAGGGGGAGGCTACACCTTC
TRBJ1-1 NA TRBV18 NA CASSQQGPEAFF TGTGCCAGCTCACAACAGGGCCCTGAAGCTTTCTTT
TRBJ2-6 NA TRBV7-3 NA CASSLRPAVSSGANVLTF TGTGCCAGCAGCTTAAGGCCGGCAGTGAGCTCTGGGGCCAACGTCCTGACTTTC
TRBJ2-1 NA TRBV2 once CASSELGYNEQFF TGTGCCAGCAGTGAATTGGGGTACAATGAGCAGTTCTTC
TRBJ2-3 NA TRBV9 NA CASSVSLGGQGRDTQYF TGTGCCAGCAGCGTGAGCTTGGGGGGCCAGGGAAGAGATACGCAGTATTTT
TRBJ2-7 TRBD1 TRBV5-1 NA CASALRWDSGVQYEQYF TGCGCCAGCGCCCTGAGGTGGGACAGCGGCGTGCAATACGAGCAGTACTTC
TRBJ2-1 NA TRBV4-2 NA CASSQAGVLGGNEQFF TGTGCCAGCAGCCAAGCGGGCGTCCTCGGGGGCAATGAGCAGTTCTTC
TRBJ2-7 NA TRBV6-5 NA CADGTRSSYEQYF TGTGCCGACGGGACGCGAAGCTCCTACGAGCAGTACTTC
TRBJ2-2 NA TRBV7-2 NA CASSLAGYGELFF TGTGCCAGCAGCTTAGCGGGATACGGGGAGCTGTTTTTT
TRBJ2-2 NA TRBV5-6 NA CASSRRVQINTGELFF TGTGCCAGCAGCCGAAGAGTACAGATTAACACCGGGGAGCTGTTTTTT
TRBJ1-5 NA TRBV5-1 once CASSLAAGGNQPQHF TGCGCCAGCAGCTTGGCGGCTGGGGGCAATCAGCCCCAGCATTTT
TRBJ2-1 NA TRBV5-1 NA CASSLAGVSYNEQFF TGCGCCAGCAGCTTGGCGGGGGTCTCCTACAATGAGCAGTTCTTC
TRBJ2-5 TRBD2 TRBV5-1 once CASSPWGTSLAQETQYF TGCGCCAGCAGCCCCTGGGGGACTAGCCTGGCCCAAGAGACCCAGTACTTC
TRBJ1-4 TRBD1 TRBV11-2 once CASRRIRDRGEKLFF TGTGCCAGCAGACGAATCCGGGACAGGGGGGAAAAACTGTTTTTT
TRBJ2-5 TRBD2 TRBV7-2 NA CASSRTSGAKETQYF TGTGCCAGCAGCCGAACTAGCGGGGCGAAAGAGACCCAGTACTTC
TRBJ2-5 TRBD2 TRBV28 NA CASRSSGGKETQYF TGTGCCAGCAGATCTAGCGGGGGTAAGGAGACCCAGTACTTC
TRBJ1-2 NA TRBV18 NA CASSPVPTVNYGYTF TGTGCCAGCTCACCAGTCCCGACAGTGAACTATGGCTACACCTTC
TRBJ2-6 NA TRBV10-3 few CAIRAPFSGANVLTF TGTGCCATCCGGGCCCCTTTCTCTGGGGCCAACGTCCTGACTTTC
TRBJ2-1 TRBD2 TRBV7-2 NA CASSLEPGLAGNEQFF TGTGCCAGCAGCTTGGAGCCGGGACTAGCTGGGAATGAGCAGTTCTTC
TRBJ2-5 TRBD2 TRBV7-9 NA CASSLGGSGETQYF TGTGCCAGCAGCTTAGGCGGGAGTGGAGAGACCCAGTACTTC
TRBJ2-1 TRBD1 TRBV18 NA CASSVDRAALNEQFF TGTGCCAGCTCCGTAGACAGGGCGGCTTTGAATGAGCAGTTCTTC
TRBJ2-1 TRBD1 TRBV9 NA CASSVQGASSSYNEQFF TGTGCCAGCAGCGTACAGGGGGCTTCGAGCTCCTACAATGAGCAGTTCTTC
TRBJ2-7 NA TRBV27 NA CASRAAGLTAPEQYF TGTGCCAGCAGGGCCGCGGGATTGACGGCCCCCGAGCAGTACTTC
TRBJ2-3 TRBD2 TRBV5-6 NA CASSSPGLAAPSTDTQYF TGTGCCAGCAGCTCACCCGGACTAGCGGCCCCTAGCACAGATACGCAGTATTTT
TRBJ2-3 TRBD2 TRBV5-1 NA CASSLVSGGKNTQYF TGCGCCAGCAGCTTGGTTAGCGGGGGAAAAAATACGCAGTATTTT
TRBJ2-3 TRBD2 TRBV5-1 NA CASSAGLAGAEDTQYF TGCGCCAGCAGCGCAGGACTAGCGGGAGCGGAGGATACGCAGTATTTT
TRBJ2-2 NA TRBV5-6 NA CASSLGGTGELFF TGTGCCAGCAGCTTGGGGGGCACCGGGGAGCTGTTTTTT
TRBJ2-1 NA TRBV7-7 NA CASSLGVGNNEQFF TGTGCTAGCAGCTTAGGGGTCGGGAACAATGAGCAGTTCTTC
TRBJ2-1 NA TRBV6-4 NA CASSDWLDNEQFF TGTGCCAGCAGTGACTGGCTCGACAATGAGCAGTTCTTC
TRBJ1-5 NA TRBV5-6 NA CASSPDRQSNQPQHF TGTGCCAGCAGCCCCGACCGACAGAGCAATCAGCCCCAGCATTTT
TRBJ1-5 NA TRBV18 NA CASSAEGMVQPQHF TGTGCCAGCTCTGCAGAAGGGATGGTTCAGCCCCAGCATTTT
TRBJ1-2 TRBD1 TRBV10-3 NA CATTTGGYGYTF TGTGCCACTACGACAGGGGGCTATGGCTACACCTTC
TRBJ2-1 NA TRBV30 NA CAYRSSSYNEQFF TGTGCCTACAGGTCGAGCTCCTACAATGAGCAGTTCTTC
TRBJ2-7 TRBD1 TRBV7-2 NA CASSSRDRANYEQYF TGTGCCAGCAGCAGCCGGGACAGGGCAAACTACGAGCAGTACTTC
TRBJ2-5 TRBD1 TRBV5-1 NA CASSLGDRAGETQYF TGCGCCAGCAGCTTGGGGGACAGGGCAGGAGAGACCCAGTACTTC
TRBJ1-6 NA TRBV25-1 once CASSNTGYNSPLHF TGTGCCAGCAGTAATACAGGCTATAATTCACCCCTCCACTTT
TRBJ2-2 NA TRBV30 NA CAWSVLRETGELFF TGTGCCTGGAGTGTTCTTCGGGAGACCGGGGAGCTGTTTTTT
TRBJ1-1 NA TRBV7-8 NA CASSLGQNTEAFF TGTGCCAGCAGCTTAGGGCAGAACACTGAAGCTTTCTTT
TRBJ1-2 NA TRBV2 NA CASSDGVGGYTF TGTGCCAGCAGTGATGGGGTCGGTGGCTACACCTTC
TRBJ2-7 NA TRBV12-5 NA CASGLFPYEQYF TGTGCTAGTGGTTTGTTCCCCTACGAGCAGTACTTC
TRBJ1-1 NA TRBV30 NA CAWSIRDGTEAFF TGTGCCTGGAGTATCAGGGATGGCACTGAAGCTTTCTTT
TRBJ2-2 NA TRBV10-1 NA CASSGTGRDGELFF TGCGCCAGCAGTGGGACGGGGCGGGACGGGGAGCTGTTTTTT
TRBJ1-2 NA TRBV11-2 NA CASSLVGGGEYGYTF TGTGCCAGCAGCTTAGTGGGAGGGGGAGAATATGGCTACACCTTC
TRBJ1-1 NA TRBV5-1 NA CASSLTGLIEAFF TGCGCCAGCAGCTTGACAGGGTTGATAGAAGCTTTCTTT
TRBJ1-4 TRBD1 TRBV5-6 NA CASSGNRGRVNEKLFF TGTGCCAGCAGCGGGAACAGGGGCCGGGTTAATGAAAAACTGTTTTTT
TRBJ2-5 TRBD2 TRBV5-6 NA CASSTGGGVETQYF TGTGCCAGCAGCACAGGTGGGGGGGTAGAGACCCAGTACTTC
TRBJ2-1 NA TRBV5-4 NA CASSKRDTDNEQFF TGTGCCAGCAGCAAACGGGACACAGACAATGAGCAGTTCTTC
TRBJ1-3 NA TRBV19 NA CASSISPGRPGVDNTIYF TGTGCCAGTAGTATATCTCCCGGACGGCCCGGCGTTGATAACACCATATATTTT
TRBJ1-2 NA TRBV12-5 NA CASGNRAGYTF TGTGCTAGTGGGAACAGGGCTGGCTACACCTTC
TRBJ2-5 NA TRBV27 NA CASSLWGPGQETQYF TGTGCCAGCAGTTTATGGGGGCCGGGGCAAGAGACCCAGTACTTC
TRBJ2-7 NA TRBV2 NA CASSEGALYEQYF TGTGCCAGCAGTGAGGGGGCTCTCTACGAGCAGTACTTC